A selection of T cell receptor beta chains follows, all from one sample in a study of response to subunit inactivated influenza vaccine. Each CDR3 protein gets one entry after TCRdb re-called the RT-PCR reads with MiXCR. The sample holds around 470,000 distinct CDR3 sequences, under 8.5% seen once. The source material was PBMCs from blood, sampled roughly 24 months after vaccination. All receptors derive from a man aged 50 to 75 who received an inactivated influenza vaccine. The CDR3 runs from the conserved cysteine through the conserved F or W. The D gene is left open where the match is weak. Clone size is not always given. Where it is, it says once, few, many or a class for expanded clones.

CDR3nt: TGTGCCAGCAGCTGGAATAGCGGGAGGACCTACGAGCAGTACTTC
CDR3aa: CASSWNSGRTYEQYF
d_gene: TRBD2
j_gene: TRBJ2-7
abundance: -
v_gene: TRBV7-2

CDR3nt: TGTGCCAGCAGCCAAGTCTCGGGGGTTCACAATGAGCAGTTCTTC
CDR3aa: CASSQVSGVHNEQFF
d_gene: -
j_gene: TRBJ2-1
abundance: few
v_gene: TRBV3-1

CDR3nt: TGCAGTGCTAAGACTAGCGGTCCTGGCAATGAGCAGTTCTTC
CDR3aa: CSAKTSGPGNEQFF
d_gene: TRBD2
j_gene: TRBJ2-1
abundance: -
v_gene: TRBV20-1

CDR3nt: TGTGCCAGCAGCGTAGATCCCAAAGCCAAAAACATTCAGTACTTC
CDR3aa: CASSVDPKAKNIQYF
d_gene: -
j_gene: TRBJ2-4
abundance: -
v_gene: TRBV9

CDR3nt: TGCGCCAGCAGCTTGGATAGCGGGATTGGCGAGCAGTACTTC
CDR3aa: CASSLDSGIGEQYF
d_gene: TRBD2
j_gene: TRBJ2-7
abundance: many
v_gene: TRBV5-1

CDR3nt: TGTGCCAGCAGCCACCGAGGGAATTTGAACACTGAAGCTTTCTTT
CDR3aa: CASSHRGNLNTEAFF
d_gene: -
j_gene: TRBJ1-1
abundance: many
v_gene: TRBV3-1

CDR3nt: TGTGCCAGCACCGGACTACCGGGGTCGGGAGAAGAGCAGTTCTTC
CDR3aa: CASTGLPGSGEEQFF
d_gene: -
j_gene: TRBJ2-1
abundance: few
v_gene: TRBV14

CDR3nt: TGTGCCACCAACGGGGACGGCTCCTACGAGCAGTACTTC
CDR3aa: CATNGDGSYEQYF
d_gene: -
j_gene: TRBJ2-7
abundance: few
v_gene: TRBV15

CDR3nt: TGTGCCAGCAGTTTGCAAGGGGGGGCGAACTATGGCTACACCTTC
CDR3aa: CASSLQGGANYGYTF
d_gene: -
j_gene: TRBJ1-2
abundance: -
v_gene: TRBV27

CDR3nt: TGTGCCAGCAGTCCTCGACAGGGCAATCAGCCCCAGCATTTT
CDR3aa: CASSPRQGNQPQHF
d_gene: -
j_gene: TRBJ1-5
abundance: many
v_gene: TRBV28

CDR3nt: TGCAGTGCTAGTGCTGGGGTTGGACAGCCCCAGCATTTT
CDR3aa: CSASAGVGQPQHF
d_gene: -
j_gene: TRBJ1-5
abundance: few
v_gene: TRBV20-1

CDR3nt: TGCAGTGCTAGAGGTAGTCTAGCGATCTATGAGCAGTTCTTC
CDR3aa: CSARGSLAIYEQFF
d_gene: -
j_gene: TRBJ2-1
abundance: -
v_gene: TRBV20-1

CDR3nt: TGCGCCAGCAGCGGACTGGGGACCCAAGAGACCCAGTACTTC
CDR3aa: CASSGLGTQETQYF
d_gene: -
j_gene: TRBJ2-5
abundance: many
v_gene: TRBV5-1

CDR3nt: TGCAGTGCTAGTATCCAGGGGGCTAATGGCTACACCTTC
CDR3aa: CSASIQGANGYTF
d_gene: TRBD1
j_gene: TRBJ1-2
abundance: few
v_gene: TRBV20-1

CDR3nt: TGTGCCACCAGCAGCCCCGGGACAGGGTCCTCCTACGAGCAGTACTTC
CDR3aa: CATSSPGTGSSYEQYF
d_gene: TRBD1
j_gene: TRBJ2-7
abundance: few
v_gene: TRBV15

CDR3nt: TGTGCCAGCTCACGTGGGTCTTTGGGCTACGAGCAGTACTTC
CDR3aa: CASSRGSLGYEQYF
d_gene: -
j_gene: TRBJ2-7
abundance: -
v_gene: TRBV18

CDR3nt: TGTGCCAGCAGGAAAACAGGGGTCGCGAACACCGGGGAGCTGTTTTTT
CDR3aa: CASRKTGVANTGELFF
d_gene: TRBD1
j_gene: TRBJ2-2
abundance: few
v_gene: TRBV9

CDR3nt: TGTGCCAGCAGTTACGGGTCGGGAGTAAGCACCGGGGAGCTGTTTTTT
CDR3aa: CASSYGSGVSTGELFF
d_gene: -
j_gene: TRBJ2-2
abundance: few
v_gene: TRBV6-5

CDR3nt: TGCTCTCGTCTTAGGGGCGAGCGGGGGAAGTACTACAATGAGCAGTTCTTC
CDR3aa: CSRLRGERGKYYNEQFF
d_gene: TRBD2
j_gene: TRBJ2-1
abundance: many
v_gene: TRBV5-1

CDR3nt: TGTGCCAGCAGTTATAAGAGAGATGAAGCTTTCTTT
CDR3aa: CASSYKRDEAFF
d_gene: -
j_gene: TRBJ1-1
abundance: -
v_gene: TRBV6-6

CDR3nt: TGCGCCAGCAGCCCTCGGGACAGGGGGCTCACTGAAGCTTTCTTT
CDR3aa: CASSPRDRGLTEAFF
d_gene: TRBD1
j_gene: TRBJ1-1
abundance: many
v_gene: TRBV5-1

CDR3nt: TGTGCCTGGAGTCTCAGGGAGGGATCCAAAAACATTCAGTACTTC
CDR3aa: CAWSLREGSKNIQYF
d_gene: TRBD2
j_gene: TRBJ2-4
abundance: many
v_gene: TRBV30

CDR3nt: TGTGCCAGCAGCCCCGGCACTGCAGACTACGAGCAGTACTTC
CDR3aa: CASSPGTADYEQYF
d_gene: -
j_gene: TRBJ2-7
abundance: few
v_gene: TRBV13

CDR3nt: TGTGCCAGCAGCTTTAATCCGGGACTAGCGGGAGCATGGGATACGCAGTATTTT
CDR3aa: CASSFNPGLAGAWDTQYF
d_gene: TRBD2
j_gene: TRBJ2-3
abundance: -
v_gene: TRBV7-6

CDR3nt: TGTGCCAGCAGCCTAATCCCGGGACAGGGTACAGGGGATACGCAGTATTTT
CDR3aa: CASSLIPGQGTGDTQYF
d_gene: TRBD1
j_gene: TRBJ2-3
abundance: few
v_gene: TRBV4-2

CDR3nt: TGTGCCAGCATCCCCCCGGGGCTGAGGGGGCCCGGCTACACCTTC
CDR3aa: CASIPPGLRGPGYTF
d_gene: TRBD1
j_gene: TRBJ1-2
abundance: many
v_gene: TRBV28

CDR3nt: TGCGCCAGCAGTGAGGGGACTGACAGTCTCGAGCAGTACTTC
CDR3aa: CASSEGTDSLEQYF
d_gene: -
j_gene: TRBJ2-7
abundance: -
v_gene: TRBV10-2

CDR3nt: TGTGCCAGCAGCTTAGATGGAGTGGGCACAGATACGCAGTATTTT
CDR3aa: CASSLDGVGTDTQYF
d_gene: -
j_gene: TRBJ2-3
abundance: few
v_gene: TRBV11-2

CDR3nt: TGCGCCAGCAGCCAAGATCGAGCAGTATATGGCTACACCTTC
CDR3aa: CASSQDRAVYGYTF
d_gene: -
j_gene: TRBJ1-2
abundance: few
v_gene: TRBV4-1

CDR3nt: TGCGCCAGCAGCTTGGAACCGATGATCTACGAGCAGTACTTC
CDR3aa: CASSLEPMIYEQYF
d_gene: -
j_gene: TRBJ2-7
abundance: many
v_gene: TRBV5-1

CDR3nt: TGTGCCAGCAGGGCTGGGACAGGGGGATACAATGAGCAGTTCTTC
CDR3aa: CASRAGTGGYNEQFF
d_gene: TRBD1
j_gene: TRBJ2-1
abundance: many
v_gene: TRBV12-3/TRBV12-4